This TCR beta chain was sequenced in a study of CD8 T cells in ankylosing spondylitis. A word on this clonotype: The antigen is not known.

TCRdb itself ran the 5' RACE reads through MiXCR, one entry per CDR3 protein. This sample has some 240,000 distinct CDR3 sequences, with 20% to 30% found just once. Notes on the study in general: In the blood and synovial fluid of reactive arthritis, some motif variants had been previously reported.

The V and J ends lost 0 bases and 0 bases, in that order; junction bases with no gene match: 8. The CDR3 consists of 18 residues. Looked up from germline, CDR1 is DFQATT and CDR2 is SNEGSKA (reference sequence). The source material was blood, either unsorted or a sorted T cell fraction (not recorded which). This sequence joins TRBV20-1 and TRBJ2-1; 10 positions match TRBD2. This sequence originates from a male donor with ankylosing spondylitis or in good health (not recorded which). The CDR3 DNA sequence: TGCAGTGCTAGAGATAGTGCTAGCGGGGGCCCCTCCTACAATGAGCAGTTCTTC. Encoded protein: CSARDSASGGPSYNEQFF.